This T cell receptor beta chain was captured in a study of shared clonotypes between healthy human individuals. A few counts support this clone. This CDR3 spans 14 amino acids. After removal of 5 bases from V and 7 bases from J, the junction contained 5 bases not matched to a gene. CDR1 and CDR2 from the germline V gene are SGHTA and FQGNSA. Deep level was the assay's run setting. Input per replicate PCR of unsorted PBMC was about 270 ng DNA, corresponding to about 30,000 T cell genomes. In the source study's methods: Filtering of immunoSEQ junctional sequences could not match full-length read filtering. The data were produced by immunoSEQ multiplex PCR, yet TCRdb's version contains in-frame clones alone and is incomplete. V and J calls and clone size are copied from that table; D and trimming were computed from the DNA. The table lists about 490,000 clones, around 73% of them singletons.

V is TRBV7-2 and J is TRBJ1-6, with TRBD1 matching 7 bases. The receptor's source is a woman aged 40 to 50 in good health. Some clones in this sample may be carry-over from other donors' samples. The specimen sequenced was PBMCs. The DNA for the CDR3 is TGTGCCAGCAGCCTACAGGGGTGGAATTCACCCCTCCACTTT. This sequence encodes CASSLQGWNSPLHF.